Listed here are 21 T cell receptor beta chains from one sample, sequenced in a study of T cell changes during pregnancy in multiple sclerosis. Only in-frame clones appear in the TCRdb table, and some are missing; sequencing was by immunoSEQ multiplex PCR. The sample holds some 99,000 clones; roughly 94% are singletons and the top ten take approximately 2.4%. Sequences were derived from peripheral blood, sampled after pregnancy. Receptor source: a female donor in good health, enrolled as a control in a pregnancy study.

V usage is TRBV5-6 and J usage is TRBJ2-5; D might be TRBD2 (5 bases). Per germline, CDR1 SGHDT and CDR2 YYEEEE. CDR3 length: 17 amino acids. The ends were cut back, 1 base at V and 4 bases at J, with 20 bases in the middle. The CDR3 sequence: CASSLPSGIPLVETQYF. DNA of the CDR3: TGTGCCAGCAGCTTGCCGTCGGGGATACCCTTGGTAGAGACCCAGTACTTC. Filled out from reference TRBV5-6 and TRBJ2-5, the complete variable domain reads DAGVTQSPTHLIKTRGQQVTLRCSPKSGHDTVSWYQQALGQGPQFIFQYYEEEERQRGNFPDRFSGHQFPNYSSELNVNALLLGDSALYLCASSLPSGIPLVETQYFGPGTRLLVL.

This clone appeared a single time. The chain recombines TRBV10-2 with TRBJ2-5; 10 bases are a match to TRBD2. The germline V gene has CDR1 WSHSY and CDR2 SAAADI. This CDR3 has 14 amino acids. The DNA for the CDR3 is TGCGCTAGCGGGGGGACCTTAAACCAAGAGACCCAGTACTTC. The encoded protein is CASGGTLNQETQYF.

This chain links TRBV7-9 with TRBJ2-1; the match to TRBD2 covers 9 bases. This CDR3 spans 17 amino acids. The J segment lost 7 bases and the V segment lost 5 bases, leaving 15 bases of the junction unmatched. The germline CDR1 and CDR2 sequences are SEHNR and FQNEAQ (reference sequence). CDR3 residues: CASSDPRGGRAINEQFF. The CDR3 coding sequence is TGTGCCAGCAGCGACCCCAGGGGCGGGAGGGCCATAAATGAGCAGTTCTTC.

The chain couples TRBV11-2 to TRBJ2-2, with 8 bases identical to TRBD1. Germline CDR1 is SGHAT and CDR2 is FQNNGV. The V gene end was trimmed by 1 base and the J gene end by 1 base; junction bases not matched to a gene: 11. The CDR3 runs 19 residues. CDR3 residues: CASSLGISRTGWNTGELFF. The CDR3 DNA reads TGTGCCAGCAGCTTAGGTATTTCTCGGACAGGGTGGAACACCGGGGAGCTGTTTTTT. Variable domain in full (rest from reference TRBV11-2 and TRBJ2-2): EAGVAQSPRYKIIEKRQSVAFWCNPISGHATLYWYQQILGQGPKLLIQFQNNGVVDDSQLPKDRFSAERLKGVDSTLKIQPAKLEDSAVYLCASSLGISRTGWNTGELFFGEGSRLTVL.

The chain joins TRBV29-1 to TRBJ1-1, with D perhaps matching TRBD1 (5 bases). Germline V gives CDR1 SQVTM, CDR2 ANQGSEA. This CDR3 comprises 13 residues. V shed 6 bases and J shed 1 base, with 12 bases lying between them. The CDR3 DNA sequence: TGCAGCGTCGCACGGAGGGGGAACACTGAAGCTTTCTTT. This translates into CSVARRGNTEAFF.

This chain links TRBV12-5 with TRBJ1-5, with 7 bases matching TRBD1. This CDR3 has 17 amino acids. Unmatched junction bases numbered 7, after V lost 1 base and J lost 1 base. In germline, CDR1 is LGHNT, CDR2 FRNRAP. This chain's CDR3 is CASGLAHRGCSNQPQHF. The CDR3, as DNA: TGTGCTAGTGGTTTGGCGCACAGGGGTTGCAGCAATCAGCCCCAGCATTTT.

The V call is TRBV9, the J call TRBJ1-1, with D tentatively TRBD1 (6 bases). The CDR3 runs 15 residues. Germline lookup yields CDR1 SGDLS and CDR2 YYNGEE. V lost 3 bases and J 1 base, leaving 13 bases between the germline ends. CDR3 bases: TGTGCCAGCAGCGGCCGACAGGCGGGGAACACTGAAGCTTTCTTT. As protein: CASSGRQAGNTEAFF.

The rearrangement joins TRBV7-9 to TRBJ2-3; D ambiguous. This CDR3 has 13 residues. V was shortened by 6 bases and J by 6 bases, with 13 bases between the two germline ends. Germline values: CDR1 SEHNR, CDR2 FQNEAQ (reference sequence). The CDR3 sequence: CASSMSPRDTQYF. The CDR3 DNA follows: TGTGCCAGCAGTATGAGCCCCCGGGATACGCAGTATTTT.

The chain joins TRBV15 to TRBJ2-1; D gene ambiguous. The length of the CDR3 is 15 residues. Trimming removed 0 bases from V and 4 bases from J, with 10 bases in between. Germline V gives CDR1 LNHNV, CDR2 YYDKDF (reference sequence). The CDR3 bases are TGTGCCACCAGCAGAGATCAGGTGGATTACAATGAGCAGTTCTTC. Protein product: CATSRDQVDYNEQFF.

CDR3 nucleotide sequence: TGTGCCACCAGCAGACGGCAGGTAGCCTACGAGCAGTACTTC. Protein: CATSRRQVAYEQYF. The chain employs TRBV15 and TRBJ2-7; D gene uncertain. V gave up 2 bases and J gave up 2 bases, with 10 bases separating them. The CDR3 spans 14 residues. Germline V CDR1 and CDR2: LNHNV, YYDKDF (reference sequence).

The gene calls are TRBV27 and TRBJ2-1; a possible D gene is TRBD1 (7 bases). The V gene's germline CDR1 is MNHEY and CDR2 SMNVEV (reference sequence). The V end lost 5 bases, the J end lost 0 bases, and 17 bases lay between the germline ends. This CDR3 contains 17 residues. CDR3 residues: CASSPRDSTVSYNEQFF. The CDR3 DNA follows: TGTGCCAGCAGTCCGCGGGACAGTACAGTCTCCTACAATGAGCAGTTCTTC.

The chain uses TRBV28 and TRBJ1-5, with D perhaps matching TRBD1 (6 bases). The CDR3 has 13 amino acids. Germline loops: CDR1 MDHEN, CDR2 SYDVKM. The V end lost 7 bases, the J end lost 6 bases, and 13 bases lay between the germline ends. This CDR3 is CASTPGVAQPQHF. The DNA of the CDR3 is TGTGCCAGCACGCCAGGGGTGGCTCAGCCCCAGCATTTT.

The rearrangement links TRBV9 to TRBJ1-1, with D hard to call. V was cut by 4 bases and J by 3 bases, with 22 bases left in between. This CDR3 is 17 amino acids long. Germline CDR1 reads SGDLS; CDR2 reads YYNGEE. This CDR3 reads CASSPGEGRLQYTEAFF. CDR3 coding DNA: TGTGCCAGCAGCCCCGGTGAGGGCAGGTTGCAGTACACTGAAGCTTTCTTT.

The chain links TRBV5-1 to TRBJ1-2; 7 bases map to TRBD1. Unmatched junction bases numbered 14, after V lost 7 bases and J lost 2 bases. The CDR3 has 16 amino acids. Germline CDR1 SGHRS, CDR2 YFSETQ. DNA for the CDR3: TGCGCCAGCGCCTTGGTCTCGGGACAGTCAAACTATGGCTACACCTTC. Amino acids: CASALVSGQSNYGYTF.

This sequence joins TRBV2 and TRBJ2-1; D is uncertain. V lost 1 base to trimming and J lost 4 bases, with 8 bases between them. CDR1 is SNHLY, CDR2 FYNNEI, per germline. The CDR3 contains 14 residues. CDR3 loop: CASSEVLRYNEQFF. The CDR3 DNA reads TGTGCCAGCAGTGAAGTTCTGCGGTACAATGAGCAGTTCTTC.

A few counts support this clone. The chain has TRBV13 and TRBJ1-1, with D possibly TRBD1 on 6 matching bases. This CDR3 is built from 15 residues. V was pared by 3 bases and J by 0 bases, with 11 bases between. Germline values: CDR1 PRHDT, CDR2 FYEKMQ (reference sequence). The CDR3 protein is CASSFMGHMNTEAFF. CDR3 bases: TGTGCCAGCAGCTTTATGGGACACATGAACACTGAAGCTTTCTTT.

This clone occurred many times. The chain carries TRBV2 and TRBJ2-5; 7 nucleotides match TRBD1. J gave up 0 bases and V 6 bases, and 4 bases lay outside the gene matches. The germline V gene has CDR1 SNHLY and CDR2 FYNNEI. CDR3 length: 14 amino acids. This CDR3 is CASSDDRDQETQYF. The CDR3 region has the DNA TGTGCCAGCAGCGACGACAGGGACCAAGAGACCCAGTACTTC.

V gene TRBV7-9 combines with J gene TRBJ2-7; TRBD2 aligns across 8 bases. The germline V gene has CDR1 SEHNR and CDR2 FQNEAQ (reference sequence). This CDR3 has 15 amino acids. Unmatched junction bases numbered 8, after V lost 4 bases and J lost 3 bases. CDR3 sequence reads: CASSSIAGMSYEQYF. In DNA, the CDR3 is TGTGCCAGCAGCTCCATAGCGGGAATGAGCTACGAGCAGTACTTC.

In its sample, this clone was seen once. The genes are TRBV7-8 and TRBJ2-5; maybe TRBD1 (5 bases). V lost 4 bases, J lost 1 base, and 7 bases lay in between. Germline values: CDR1 SGHVS, CDR2 FQNEAQ. This CDR3 spans 13 amino acids. The CDR3 protein is CASSWGSQETQYF. The CDR3 nucleotides are TGTGCCAGCAGCTGGGGCAGCCAAGAGACCCAGTACTTC. Full variable domain (remainder filled in from reference TRBV7-8 and TRBJ2-5): GAGVSQSPRYKVAKRGQDVALRCDPISGHVSLFWYQQALGQGPEFLTYFQNEAQLDKSGLPSDRFFAERPEGSVSTLKIQRTQQEDSAVYLCASSWGSQETQYFGPGTRLLVL.

CDR3 nucleotides: TGTGCCAGCAGCTTAAGCCTAGCGGGAGTCTCAGATACGCAGTATTTT. Its protein product is CASSLSLAGVSDTQYF. The chain has TRBV7-8 and TRBJ2-3; 10 bases map to TRBD2. Trimming removed 2 bases from V and 4 bases from J; junction bases left unmatched: 6. The CDR3 loop spans 16 amino acids. Germline assignment: CDR1 SGHVS and CDR2 FQNEAQ.

The V call is TRBV30, the J call TRBJ1-5; D unclear. Germline CDR1 is GTSNPN and CDR2 is SVGIG (reference sequence). This CDR3 is built from 12 residues. V was pared by 8 bases and J by 0 bases, with 8 bases between. This chain's CDR3 is CAQNYSNQPQHF. For the CDR3, the DNA is TGTGCCCAGAATTATAGCAATCAGCCCCAGCATTTT. The full variable domain, its missing parts supplied by reference TRBV30 and TRBJ1-5, is SQTIHQWPATLVQPVGSPLSLECTVEGTSNPNLYWYRQAAGRGLQLLFYSVGIGQISSEVPQNLSASRPQDRQFILSSKKLLLSDSGFYLCAQNYSNQPQHFGDGTRLSIL.